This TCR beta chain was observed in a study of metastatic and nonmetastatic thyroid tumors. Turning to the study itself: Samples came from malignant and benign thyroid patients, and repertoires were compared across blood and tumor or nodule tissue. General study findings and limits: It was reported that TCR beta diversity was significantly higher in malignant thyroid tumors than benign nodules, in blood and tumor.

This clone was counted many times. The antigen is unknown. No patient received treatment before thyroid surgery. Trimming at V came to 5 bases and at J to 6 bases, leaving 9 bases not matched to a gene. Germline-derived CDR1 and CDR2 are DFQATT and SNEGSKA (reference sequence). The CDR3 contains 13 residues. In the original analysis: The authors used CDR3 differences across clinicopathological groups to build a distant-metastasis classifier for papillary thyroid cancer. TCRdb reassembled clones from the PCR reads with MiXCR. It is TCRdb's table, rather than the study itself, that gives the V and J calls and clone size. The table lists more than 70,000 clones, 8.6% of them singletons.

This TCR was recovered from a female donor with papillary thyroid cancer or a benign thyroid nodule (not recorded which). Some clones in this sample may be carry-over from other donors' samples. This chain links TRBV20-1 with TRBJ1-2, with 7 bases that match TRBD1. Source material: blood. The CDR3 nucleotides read TGCAGTGCTTCCTCGACAGGGTGGAATGGCTACACCTTC. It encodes CSASSTGWNGYTF.